This T cell receptor (beta chain) stems from a study of blood T cell repertoires in COVID-19. Study-wide background: Acute and convalescent COVID-19 specimens originated in the United States, Italy and Spain.

Repertoires were generated with immunoSEQ multiplex PCR, while TCRdb's copy carries only in-frame clones and drops some. The sample includes about 240,000 clones, 85% to 90% seen only once; the top ten take roughly 3.7%. The CDR3 consists of 14 residues. CDR1 is SEHNR and CDR2 is FQNEAQ in the germline V gene (reference sequence). V gave up 3 bases and J gave up 8 bases; unmatched junction bases: 5. The study recruited people aged 18 to 89 years across approximately 23 US areas. Symptom resolution, clearance, or two negative PCRs marked the recovered donors of Cohort 3. The sequence was obtained from a woman aged 25 to 39 who had recovered from COVID-19. The chain combines TRBV7-9 with TRBJ1-4; 8 bases line up with TRBD1. The sample was PBMCs or T cells enriched from blood (not recorded which). The CDR3 here is CASSFRDRREKLFF. CDR3 sequence (DNA): TGTGCCAGCAGCTTCCGGGACAGGAGAGAAAAACTGTTTTTT.